The next 13 T cell receptor beta chains were all read from a single sample in a study of T cell clonality in common variable immunodeficiency (dated by TCRdb to 2013 to 2016). Paper-wide results and their limitations: Reportedly, TCRbeta sequences from CVID had fewer deletions and N-nucleotide insertions, and highly modified clones with 13 or more V deletions were absent from CVID.

These TCRs' antigens remain unknown. The library was produced with the immunoSEQ multiplex PCR assay. The table was pulled from immuneACCESS by TCRdb, which kept in-frame rearrangements only. Such tables lose some clones; where checked, under half of the loss comes from unresolved V genes, and the rest has no known cause. The data for this sample show around 25,000 clones, each detected more than once. Of the sample, about 24% is held by the ten largest clones. What was sequenced was peripheral blood mononuclear cells. The source of these receptors is a human donor with common variable immunodeficiency.

Only a few counts were recorded for this clone. With the read ending 3 residues before the CDR3 end, the germline J gene is used to fill in that end. V gene TRBV19 combines with J gene TRBJ1-5; TRBD1 aligns across 11 bases. Germline V gene lookup returns CDR1 LNHDA and CDR2 SQIVND (reference sequence). The CDR3 totals 16 residues. Trimming at V came to 9 bases and at J to 5 bases, leaving 12 bases not matched to a gene. CDR3 sequence: CASSTLPGQGDQPQHF. CDR3 DNA (partial): TGTGCCAGCTCAACGCTTCCGGGACAGGGGGATCAGCCC.

This clone was seen at least ten times. The read comes to an end 3 residues before the CDR3 does, leaving the germline J gene to fill in the end. The V call is TRBV5-6, the J call TRBJ2-6, with D perhaps TRBD1 (5 bases). CDR3 size: 15 residues. Germline V gene sequence: CDR1 SGHDT, CDR2 YYEEEE. Trimming cost V 5 bases and J 4 bases, with 13 bases left between them. CDR3 region: CASSLQGTGANVLTF. CDR3 DNA, as far as it was read: TGTGCCAGCAGTTTGCAGGGCACCGGGGCCAACGTC.

This clone was recorded at least ten times. The read ends 3 residues early relative to the CDR3; the germline J gene fills the gap. The V call is TRBV29-1, the J call TRBJ1-1; TRBD1 agrees at 7 bases. V shed 7 bases, J shed 1 base, and the junction held 6 bases outside the gene matches. This CDR3 has 13 residues. Per germline, CDR1 SQVTM and CDR2 ANQGSEA. The CDR3 is CSAEGTANTEAFF. CDR3 bases read: TGCAGCGCCGAAGGGACAGCGAACACTGAA.

The table lists this clone with many counts. The CDR3 goes on 3 residues after the read ends, and that part is filled in from the germline J gene. The V call is TRBV7-2, the J call TRBJ1-2; 8 bases align to TRBD1. V lost 5 bases, J lost 2 bases, and 7 bases stayed unmatched. Looked up from germline, CDR1 is SGHTA and CDR2 is FQGNSA. The length of the CDR3 is 15 residues. The CDR3 DNA, read in part, is TGTGCCAGCAGCCCTAACAGGGGGGAAAACTATGGC. Translating it yields CASSPNRGENYG. The whole CDR3 sequence is CASSPNRGENYGYTF.

This clone was observed at least ten times. Sequencing ends 3 residues short of the CDR3 end; the germline J gene provides the rest. The chain employs TRBV6-2 or TRBV6-3 and TRBJ1-3; tentative D call: TRBD1 (5 bases). Germline V gene sequence: CDR1 MNHEY, CDR2 SVGEGT. There are 15 residues in the CDR3. V was shortened by 6 bases and J by 0 bases, with 12 bases between the two germline ends. The CDR3 region is CASSYEGLSGNTIYF. Partial CDR3 DNA: TGTGCCAGCAGCTACGAGGGGCTCTCTGGAAACACC.

This clone was found many times. The read ends 3 residues shy of where the CDR3 ends; the end is completed using the germline J gene. The chain recombines TRBV19 with TRBJ2-3, with TRBD2 matching over 9 bases. The CDR3 loop spans 16 amino acids. Per germline, CDR1 LNHDA and CDR2 SQIVND (reference sequence). Germline trimming cut 5 bases from V and 7 bases from J; bases unmatched to any gene: 13. CDR3 DNA (partial): TGTGCCAGTAGTCGTCTCTCGGGCGGGGGGGCAAATACG. It codes for CASSRLSGGGANT. The whole CDR3 is CASSRLSGGGANTQYF.

This clone was recorded at least ten times. The sequence runs out 3 residues before the end of the CDR3; the remainder is reconstructed from the germline J gene. This chain connects TRBV7-8 to TRBJ2-5, with 8 bases aligning to TRBD2. The CDR3 is 15 residues long. V shed 6 bases, J shed 7 bases, and the junction held 13 bases outside the gene matches. In germline, CDR1 is SGHVS, CDR2 FQNEAQ. The sequenced part of the CDR3 DNA is TGTGCCAGCAGTATAACAGCGGGGGTCAAGGGGACC. This sequence encodes CASSITAGVKGT. Given in full, the CDR3 is CASSITAGVKGTQYF.

This clone was found many times. The read ends 3 residues shy of where the CDR3 ends; the end is completed using the germline J gene. The rearrangement joins TRBV20-1 to TRBJ2-4, with 10 bases that match TRBD1. From germline, CDR1 is DFQATT and CDR2 SNEGSKA (reference sequence). There are 15 residues in the CDR3. CDR3 DNA (partial): TGCAGTGCTAGGGGGGACAGGGGAAAGATTTTGAGT. This encodes CSARGDRGKILS. The whole CDR3 protein reads CSARGDRGKILSQYF.

This clone occurred a few times. CDR3 sequence reads: CASSKHRGTTNEKLFF. The part of the CDR3 DNA that was read is TGTGCCAGCTCAAAACACAGGGGTACGACTAATGAAAAA. The chain links TRBV18 to TRBJ1-4, with TRBD1 matching over 7 bases. The read comes to an end 3 residues before the CDR3 does, leaving the germline J gene to fill in the end. Germline V gene lookup returns CDR1 KGHSH and CDR2 LQKENI. Trimming cost V 5 bases and J 2 bases; bases outside gene matches: 8. The CDR3 sequence is 16 residues long.

By its share, this clone is medium-sized (0.01 to 0.1%). Read sequence stops 3 residues before the CDR3 end, and the germline J gene provides the missing end. The J gene is TRBJ2-3, the V gene TRBV29-1, with D possibly TRBD1 on 5 matching bases. Trimming pared 6 bases from V and 2 bases from J, leaving 12 bases between. Germline CDR1 is SQVTM and CDR2 is ANQGSEA. The CDR3 length is 13 residues. The sequenced CDR3 bases are TGCAGCGTCGACGGCAGGGCCACAGATACG. As protein: CSVDGRATDT. The entire CDR3 sequence reads CSVDGRATDTQYF.

This clone was detected ten times or more. The read ends 3 residues shy of where the CDR3 ends; the end is completed using the germline J gene. J is TRBJ2-2 and V is TRBV4-2, with 11 bases aligning to TRBD2. The CDR3 length is 18 residues. Trimming took 3 bases from V and 3 from J; bases not matched to a gene: 9. Germline loops: CDR1 LGHNA, CDR2 YNFKEQ. The chain's CDR3 is CASSHLRTSGSYTGELFF. CDR3 DNA, as far as it was read: TGTGCCAGCAGCCACCTGAGAACTAGCGGGAGTTACACCGGGGAG.

This clone was seen many times. Read coverage stops 3 residues before the CDR3 terminus; the germline J gene supplies the remainder. This chain uses TRBV19 with TRBJ2-7; 9 positions agree with TRBD1. Germline trimming cut 2 bases from V and 4 bases from J; bases unmatched to any gene: 6. The CDR3 contains 15 residues. The germline gives CDR1 LNHDA, CDR2 SQIVND (reference sequence). The sequenced part of the CDR3 DNA is TGTGCCAGTAGTATAAGGCGGGACAGGGTGTACGAG. The encoded protein is CASSIRRDRVYE. Given in full, the CDR3 is CASSIRRDRVYEQYF.

This clone has a count of ten or more. The CDR3 end is not reached by the read, which stops 3 residues before it; the germline J gene fills it in. The V call is TRBV18, the J call TRBJ1-6; 11 positions match TRBD1. V dropped 4 bases and J dropped 10; count of bases not matched to a gene: 6. Germline CDR1 reads KGHSH; CDR2 reads LQKENI. The CDR3 loop spans 15 amino acids. CDR3 sequence reads: CASSLGGQGESPLHF. The sequenced part of the CDR3 DNA is TGTGCCAGCTCACTCGGGGGACAGGGGGAATCACCC.